The 16 T cell receptor beta chains below were found in one sample sequenced in a study of human T cells and chemical hapten exposure. The time point was: pre-sensitization, week 0. As to treatment: therapeutic diphenylcyclopropenone sensitization with weekly scalp DPC. One entry per CDR3 protein results from TCRdb running MiXCR on the RACE reads. This sample has 62,000 or so distinct CDR3 sequences, with 10% to 11% found just once. The specimen was whole blood, collected in connection with sensitization to the hapten diphenylcyclopropenone (DPC). The receptor source for this set is a woman in her forties or fifties with alopecia areata. Some clones in this sample may be carry-over from other donors' samples.

This clonotype was found a few times. The chain carries TRBV6-1 and TRBJ2-2, with TRBD2 matching 7 bases. The CDR3 runs 15 residues. Looked up from germline, CDR1 is MNHNS and CDR2 is SASEGT. With 3 bases clipped from V and 6 bases from J, the junction kept 7 bases outside the gene matches. The CDR3 DNA reads TGTGCCAGCAGTGATGGCGGGAGAACATCCGGGGAGCTGTTTTTT. Translation gives CASSDGGRTSGELFF.

This clonotype was seen at least ten times. This chain joins TRBV4-2 and TRBJ1-6; no clear D. Germline V gene data show CDR1 as LGHNA and CDR2 as YNFKEQ. Trimming removed 3 bases from V and 0 bases from J, with 15 bases in between. There are 18 residues in the CDR3. Here the CDR3 reads CASSHSAVLRSYNSPLHF. CDR3 nucleotide sequence: TGTGCCAGCAGCCATTCCGCGGTGCTTCGCTCCTATAATTCACCCCTCCACTTT.

There are many counts of this clonotype. The gene calls are TRBV7-2 and TRBJ1-5; TRBD1 matches at 8 bases. V shed 5 bases, J shed 7 bases, and the junction held 7 bases outside the gene matches. The CDR3 is made up of 14 amino acids. Germline CDR1 SGHTA, CDR2 FQGNSA. DNA of the CDR3: TGTGCCAGCAGCCCAAGACAGGGGAGGCAGCCCCAGCATTTT. Its protein product is CASSPRQGRQPQHF.

This sequence joins TRBV7-2 and TRBJ2-5; 9 bases align to TRBD1. CDR1 SGHTA and CDR2 FQGNSA come from the germline V gene. V lost 4 bases, J lost 4 bases, and 10 bases stayed unmatched. CDR3 length equals 16 residues. The CDR3 nucleotides read TGTGCCAGCAGCTCGTCTCGGACAGGGGCTATAGAGACCCAGTACTTC. It is translated as CASSSSRTGAIETQYF. The whole variable domain, filled in from reference TRBV7-2 and TRBJ2-5, reads GAGVSQSPSNKVTEKGKDVELRCDPISGHTALYWYRQSLGQGLEFLIYFQGNSAPDKSGLPSDRFSAERTGGSVSTLTIQRTQQEDSAVYLCASSSSRTGAIETQYFGPGTRLLVL.

This rearrangement joins TRBV7-9 to TRBJ2-7; D is ambiguous. Germline CDR1 and CDR2: SEHNR and FQNEAQ (reference sequence). The CDR3 extends over 13 amino acids. V dropped 3 bases and J dropped 2 bases, with 8 bases sitting between them. The CDR3 DNA is TGTGCCAGCAGCTTCCAGGCCCCCTACGAGCAGTACTTC. The encoded protein is CASSFQAPYEQYF.

This clonotype occurred a few times. The rearrangement joins TRBV20-1 to TRBJ2-3, with D possibly TRBD2 on 6 matching bases. Germline-derived CDR1 and CDR2 are DFQATT and SNEGSKA (reference sequence). The V and J ends lost 6 bases and 4 bases respectively, with 20 bases between them. The CDR3 consists of 15 residues. CDR3 in DNA: TGCAGTGCCGTCGGGGCCGGGAGTAACGCAGATACGCAGTATTTT. It specifies CSAVGAGSNADTQYF.

The table lists this clonotype with many counts. This chain connects TRBV20-1 to TRBJ1-4, with D uncertain. Trimming cost V 5 bases and J 0 bases, with 4 bases left between them. This CDR3 has 12 residues. The germline CDR1 and CDR2 sequences are DFQATT and SNEGSKA (reference sequence). The CDR3 region has the DNA TGCAGTGCTTCTGCAACTAATGAAAAACTGTTTTTT. Protein sequence: CSASATNEKLFF.

This chain joins TRBV5-1 and TRBJ1-2; D is uncertain. Germline V lookup: CDR1 SGHRS, CDR2 YFSETQ. Trimming left V 3 bases short and J 7 bases short, with 10 bases between. The CDR3 consists of 12 residues. The CDR3 DNA reads TGCGCCAGCAGCTCGTCGACCGGTGGCTACACCTTC. This codes for CASSSSTGGYTF.

This clonotype was recorded at least ten times. The chain combines TRBV29-1 with TRBJ1-1, with a tentative D call TRBD1 (6 bases). The CDR3 runs to 13 residues. Germline V lookup: CDR1 SQVTM, CDR2 ANQGSEA. Trimming stripped 2 bases from V and 2 bases from J, with 9 bases between. The CDR3 DNA follows: TGCAGCGTTGAAAGGACAGCAAACACTGAAGCTTTCTTT. This encodes CSVERTANTEAFF.

The chain joins TRBV28 to TRBJ1-3, with TRBD1 matching 8 bases. There are 14 residues in the CDR3. The V gene's germline CDR1 is MDHEN and CDR2 SYDVKM. The trim removed 3 bases at V and 2 bases at J, leaving 0 bases unmatched. Here the CDR3 reads CASSLGQAGNTIYF. The CDR3 DNA sequence: TGTGCCAGCAGTTTGGGACAGGCTGGAAACACCATATATTTT.

In its sample, this clonotype was seen many times. J is TRBJ2-7 and V is TRBV12-3 or TRBV12-4; perhaps TRBD1 as D (5 bases). This CDR3 region has 13 residues. The V gene lost 4 bases and the J gene lost 5 bases, with 12 bases spanning the gap. CDR3 sequence reads: CASSSQGNHEQYF. In DNA form, the CDR3 reads TGTGCCAGCAGTTCCCAGGGTAACCACGAGCAGTACTTC.

There are many counts of this clonotype. The V call is TRBV27, the J call TRBJ1-5; 7 bases are shared with TRBD1. Germline-derived CDR1 and CDR2 are MNHEY and SMNVEV (reference sequence). V lost 5 bases and J lost 3; bases outside the gene matches: 7. The CDR3 loop spans 15 amino acids. The CDR3, as DNA: TGTGCCAGCAGTGTCCGGGACAGTACCAATCAGCCCCAGCATTTT. This codes for CASSVRDSTNQPQHF.

The chain recombines TRBV10-2 with TRBJ2-1; D assignment may be TRBD1 or TRBD2 (6 bases each). Germline loops: CDR1 WSHSY, CDR2 SAAADI. The CDR3 contains 13 residues. V was shortened by 6 bases and J by 9 bases, with 15 bases between the two germline ends. CDR3 DNA: TGCGCCAGCAGATCCGAGGGGGGCGCTGAGCAGTTCTTC. Translated: CASRSEGGAEQFF.

In this sample, this clonotype turned up many times. The chain employs TRBV6-2 or TRBV6-3 and TRBJ2-7; D is possibly TRBD2 (5 bases). The ends were cut back, 0 bases at V and 4 bases at J, with 16 bases in the middle. CDR3 length equals 16 residues. The germline V gene encodes CDR1 MNHEY and CDR2 SVGEGT. DNA of the CDR3: TGTGCCAGCAGTTACTCTACGCCAGCGGCGGGTTACGAGCAGTACTTC. Protein: CASSYSTPAAGYEQYF.

This clonotype appeared a few times. The chain is built from TRBV28 and TRBJ2-1; D not certain. CDR3 length: 11 amino acids. CDR1 and CDR2 from the germline V gene are MDHEN and SYDVKM. V was cut by 7 bases and J by 3 bases, with 4 bases left in between. The CDR3 region has the DNA TGTGCCAGCACCAACTACAATGAGCAGTTCTTC. This gives the protein CASTNYNEQFF. Together with reference TRBV28 and TRBJ2-1, the CDR3 gives the full variable domain: DVKVTQSSRYLVKRTGEKVFLECVQDMDHENMFWYRQDPGLGLRLIYFSYDVKMKEKGDIPEGYSVSREKKERFSLILESASTNQTSMYLCASTNYNEQFFGPGTRLTVL.

This clonotype was seen at least ten times. V gene TRBV7-9 combines with J gene TRBJ2-1, with TRBD2 as a possible D gene (5 bases). CDR1 is SEHNR and CDR2 is FQNEAQ in the germline V gene (reference sequence). The CDR3 is made up of 19 amino acids. The ends were cut back, 3 bases at V and 5 bases at J, with 26 bases in the middle. The CDR3 DNA sequence: TGTGCCAGCAGCTTCCTTGAGCGGAGACGATACCTTACGGACAATGAGCAGTTCTTC. Protein sequence: CASSFLERRRYLTDNEQFF.